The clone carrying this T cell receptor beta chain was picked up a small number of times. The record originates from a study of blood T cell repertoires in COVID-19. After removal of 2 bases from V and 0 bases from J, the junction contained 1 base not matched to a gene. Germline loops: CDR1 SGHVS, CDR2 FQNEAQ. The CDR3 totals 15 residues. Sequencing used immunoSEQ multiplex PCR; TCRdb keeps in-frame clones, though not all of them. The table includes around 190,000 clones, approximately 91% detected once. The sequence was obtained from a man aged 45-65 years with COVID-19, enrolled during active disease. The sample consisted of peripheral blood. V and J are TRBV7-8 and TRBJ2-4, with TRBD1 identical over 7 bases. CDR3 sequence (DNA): TGTGCCAGCAGCTTAACAGGGGTAGCCAAAAACATTCAGTACTTC. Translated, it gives CASSLTGVAKNIQYF.